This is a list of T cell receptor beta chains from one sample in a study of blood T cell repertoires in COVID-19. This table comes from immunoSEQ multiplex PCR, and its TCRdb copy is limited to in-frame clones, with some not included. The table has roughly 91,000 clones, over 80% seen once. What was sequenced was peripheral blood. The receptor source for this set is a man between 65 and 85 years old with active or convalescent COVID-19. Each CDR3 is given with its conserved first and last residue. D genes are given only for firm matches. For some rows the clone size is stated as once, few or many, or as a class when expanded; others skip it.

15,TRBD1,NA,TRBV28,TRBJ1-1,TGTGCCAGCACCAAACCGGTCGGACAGGGGGCTGAAGCTTTCTTT,CASTKPVGQGAEAFF
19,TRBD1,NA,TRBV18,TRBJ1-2,TGTGCCAGCTCACCATCATCCCCCGGGACAGGGGATTCATACTATGGCTACACCTTC,CASSPSSPGTGDSYYGYTF
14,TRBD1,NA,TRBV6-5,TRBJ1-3,TGTGCCAGCAAAGACACGGACAGGTGGGGCACCATATATTTT,CASKDTDRWGTIYF
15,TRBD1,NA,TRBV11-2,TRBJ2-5,TGTGCCAGCAGCTTTCTCTCAGGGGGCTATGAGACCCAGTACTTC,CASSFLSGGYETQYF
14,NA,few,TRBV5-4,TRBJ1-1,TGTGCCAGCAGCTCGACAGTTTACGGTACTGAAGCTTTCTTT,CASSSTVYGTEAFF
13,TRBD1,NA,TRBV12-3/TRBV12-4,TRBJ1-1,TGTGCCAGCTGGCCGGGACAGGGCGCTGAAGCTTTCTTT,CASWPGQGAEAFF
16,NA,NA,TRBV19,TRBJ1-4,TGTGCCAGTTGTTATGGGGCAGGTTCAACTAATGAAAAACTGTTTTTT,CASCYGAGSTNEKLFF
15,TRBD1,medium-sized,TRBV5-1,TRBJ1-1,TGCGCCAGCAGGGAGATGGGACAGGGGGCGGATGAAGCTTTCTTT,CASREMGQGADEAFF
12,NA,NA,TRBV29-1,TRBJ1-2,TGCAGCGTTGAAGATCGGAGTCGCGGCTACACCTTC,CSVEDRSRGYTF
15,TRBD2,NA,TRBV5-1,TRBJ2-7,TGCGCCAGCAGCCGGACTAGCGGGGGGGCTTACGAGCAGTACTTC,CASSRTSGGAYEQYF
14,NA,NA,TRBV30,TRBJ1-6,TGTGCCTGGATAGGAGGATACTATAATTCACCCCTCCACTTT,CAWIGGYYNSPLHF
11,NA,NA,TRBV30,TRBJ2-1,TGTGCCTGGAGTGTAGAGGGTGAGCAGTTCTTC,CAWSVEGEQFF
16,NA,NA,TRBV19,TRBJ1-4,TGTGCCAGTAGTCCCCCCGGCAGGGGACCTAATGAAAAACTGTTTTTT,CASSPPGRGPNEKLFF
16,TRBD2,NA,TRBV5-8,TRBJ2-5,TGTGCCAGCAGCTTGGGGCGGGGGAGCCCCCAAGAGACCCAGTACTTC,CASSLGRGSPQETQYF
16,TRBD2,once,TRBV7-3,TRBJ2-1,TGTGCCAGCAGTCCTCCCGGGACTACGTCCTACAATGAGCAGTTCTTC,CASSPPGTTSYNEQFF
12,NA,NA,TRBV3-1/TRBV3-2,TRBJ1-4,TGTGCCAGCAGCTTAACAGGGGAAAAACTGTTTTTT,CASSLTGEKLFF
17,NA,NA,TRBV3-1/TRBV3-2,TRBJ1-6,TGTGCCAGCAGCCAAGACCCTTTAGAGGCTGAAAACTCACCCCTCCACTTT,CASSQDPLEAENSPLHF
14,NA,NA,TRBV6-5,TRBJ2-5,TGTGCCAGCAGCACTTACGACAAGCAAGAGACCCAGTACTTC,CASSTYDKQETQYF
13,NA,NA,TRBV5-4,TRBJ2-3,TGTGCCAGCAGCTCAGGCGGCACAGATACGCAGTATTTT,CASSSGGTDTQYF
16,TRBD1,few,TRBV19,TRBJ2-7,TGTGCCAGTAGTATAGATCTCGGGACAGGTACCTACGAGCAGTACTTC,CASSIDLGTGTYEQYF
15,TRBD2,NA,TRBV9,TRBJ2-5,TGTGCCAGCAGCGTAGGTGGTAGCGGGGCAGAGACCCAGTACTTC,CASSVGGSGAETQYF
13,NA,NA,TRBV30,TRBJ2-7,TGTGCCTGGAACCCGGGAATGGACTACGAGCAGTACTTC,CAWNPGMDYEQYF
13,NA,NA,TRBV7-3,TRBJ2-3,TGTGCCAGCAGCGCGTCTCAACTAGCTACGCAGTATTTT,CASSASQLATQYF
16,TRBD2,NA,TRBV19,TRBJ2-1,TGTGCCAGTAGTATAGTCTTGGGGGGGGCCTACAATGAGCAGTTCTTC,CASSIVLGGAYNEQFF
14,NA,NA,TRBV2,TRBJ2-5,TGTGCCAGCAATCAAGTGGGGCCCCAAGAGACCCAGTACTTC,CASNQVGPQETQYF
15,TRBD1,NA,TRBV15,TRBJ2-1,TGTGCCACCAGCGAGGACAGGGGGCTTTACAATGAGCAGTTCTTC,CATSEDRGLYNEQFF
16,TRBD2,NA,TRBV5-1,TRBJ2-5,TGCGCCAGCTCTACGGGACTAGCGGGGGAGCAAGAGACCCAGTACTTC,CASSTGLAGEQETQYF
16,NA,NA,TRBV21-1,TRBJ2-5,TGTGCCAGCAGAGATCCGGGACAGCACAACTCAGAGACCCAGTACTTC,CASRDPGQHNSETQYF
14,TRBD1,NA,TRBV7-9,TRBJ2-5,TGTGCCAGCAGCTTAGTAGCAGGGGGAGAGACCCAGTACTTC,CASSLVAGGETQYF
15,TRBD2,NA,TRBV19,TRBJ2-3,TGTGCCAGTACCATAGCGGGGGGGCCGGCAGATACGCAGTATTTT,CASTIAGGPADTQYF
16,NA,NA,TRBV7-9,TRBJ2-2,TGTGCCAGCAGCTTATTTGCCTTAGGGGGTACCGGGGAGCTGTTTTTT,CASSLFALGGTGELFF
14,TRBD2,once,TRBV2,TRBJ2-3,TGTGCCACAAGACTAGCGGGGCTCACAGATACGCAGTATTTT,CATRLAGLTDTQYF
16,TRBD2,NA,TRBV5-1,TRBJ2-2,TGCGCCAGCAGCTCTCGGCGGGGGGAGAGCACCGGGGAGCTGTTTTTT,CASSSRRGESTGELFF
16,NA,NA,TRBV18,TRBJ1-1,TGTGCCAGCTCACTCCACGGGACGGGGGGGAACACTGAAGCTTTCTTT,CASSLHGTGGNTEAFF
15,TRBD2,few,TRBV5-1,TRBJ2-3,TGCGCCAGCAGCCCCCCTAGCGGGGGGGCAGATACGCAGTATTTT,CASSPPSGGADTQYF
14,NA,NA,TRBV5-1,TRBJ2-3,TGCGCCAGCAGCTTGAGTTTAGTAGCAGATACGCAGTATTTT,CASSLSLVADTQYF
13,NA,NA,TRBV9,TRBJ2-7,TGTGCCAGCAACAGGGAGGGGGGAAGCGAGCAGTACTTC,CASNREGGSEQYF
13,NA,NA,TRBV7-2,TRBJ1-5,TGTGCCAGCAGCTTAATAGTTGATCAGCCCCAGCATTTT,CASSLIVDQPQHF
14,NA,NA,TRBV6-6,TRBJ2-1,TGTGCCAGCAGTCTCCCCGGGGAAGGAGCCCTGCAGTTCTTC,CASSLPGEGALQFF
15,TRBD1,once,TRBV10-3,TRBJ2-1,TGTGCCATCAGCTTACGACAGGGGGTCAGCAATGAGCAGTTCTTC,CAISLRQGVSNEQFF
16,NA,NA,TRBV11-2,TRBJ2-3,TGTGCCAGCAGCTTAGATTGGGTAGCTCGCGCACGTACGCAGTATTTT,CASSLDWVARARTQYF
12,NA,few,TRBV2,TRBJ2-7,TGTGCCAGCAGCCTGACAGGTATCGAGCAGTACTTC,CASSLTGIEQYF
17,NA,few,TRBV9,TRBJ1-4,TGTGCCAGCAGCTCCACGGCGGGGGGGCAGGGATCCGAAAAACTGTTTTTT,CASSSTAGGQGSEKLFF
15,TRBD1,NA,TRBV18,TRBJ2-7,TGTGCCAGCTCGCCCCACATGGGACAGGGTTACGAGCAGTACTTC,CASSPHMGQGYEQYF
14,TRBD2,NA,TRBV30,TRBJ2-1,TGTGCCTGGAGTCCCCGGGGGGCCTACAATGAGCAGTTCTTC,CAWSPRGAYNEQFF
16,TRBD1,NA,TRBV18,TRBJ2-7,TGTGCCAGCTCACCGGTATCCGGGACAGGGGCGGCCGAGCAGTACTTC,CASSPVSGTGAAEQYF
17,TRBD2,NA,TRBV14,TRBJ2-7,TGTGCCAGCAGCCAAGAGTTCGGACTAGCGGGCTCCTACGAGCAGTACTTC,CASSQEFGLAGSYEQYF
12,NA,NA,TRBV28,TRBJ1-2,TGTGCCAGCAGTGGACTTACTGGAGGCTACACCTTC,CASSGLTGGYTF
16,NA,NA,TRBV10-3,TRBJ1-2,TGTGCCATCAGTGACCGCTCCCGGGAGAAGAACTATGGCTACACCTTC,CAISDRSREKNYGYTF
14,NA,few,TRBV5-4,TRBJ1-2,TGTGCCAGCAGCCGCGACAATACAGGGTATGGCTACACCTTC,CASSRDNTGYGYTF
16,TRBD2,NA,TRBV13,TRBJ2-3,TGTGCCAGCAGCCCCGCCGGAGCGGGGGGCACAGATACGCAGTATTTT,CASSPAGAGGTDTQYF
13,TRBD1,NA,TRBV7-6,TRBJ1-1,TGTGCCAGCAGCCGACAGGGGAACACTGAAGCTTTCTTT,CASSRQGNTEAFF
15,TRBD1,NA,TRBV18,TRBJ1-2,TGTGCCAGCTCACCGGGACAGACTACAAGTTATGGCTACACCTTC,CASSPGQTTSYGYTF
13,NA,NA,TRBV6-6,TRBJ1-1,TGTGCCAGCAGTTATACGCAGGGATCGGTAGCTTTCTTT,CASSYTQGSVAFF
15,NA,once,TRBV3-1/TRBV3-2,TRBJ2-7,TGTGCCAGCAGCGAAGAGTCCAGCGGGCCGGACGAGCAGTACTTC,CASSEESSGPDEQYF
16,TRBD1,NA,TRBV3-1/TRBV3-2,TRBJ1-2,TGTGCCAGCAGCCAACCGACAGGGAGAGGGAACTATGGCTACACCTTC,CASSQPTGRGNYGYTF